What follows is one TCR beta chain and its context. As originally analysed: Amplification of reference gene primers provided the estimated nucleated cell counts. Repertoires were generated with immunoSEQ multiplex PCR, while TCRdb's copy carries only in-frame clones and drops some. V, J and clone size derive from that table, while D and trimming were established from the DNA sequence. The sample records approximately 130,000 clones, more than 65% being singletons. The data are from a study of blood T cell repertoires in COVID-19. About the research overall: Italy, Spain and the United States were the sources of the convalescent and acute COVID-19 samples. Sources were T cells, B-cell-depleted T cells, or PBMCs; the material itself was cDNA or gDNA.

J was trimmed by 9 bases and V by 0 bases; bases with no gene match: 6. Germline loops: CDR1 SGHNT, CDR2 YYREEE (reference sequence). This CDR3 is 14 amino acids long. Sequenced sample: peripheral blood. V and J are TRBV5-4 and TRBJ2-1, with 7 bases aligning to TRBD1. This clonotype was sampled from a human donor in a cohort sampled during active COVID-19. CDR3 protein: CASSLVPGGVEQFF. In DNA form, the CDR3 reads TGTGCCAGCAGCTTGGTGCCAGGGGGAGTTGAGCAGTTCTTC.